This T cell receptor beta chain was recorded in a study of PD-1 blockade in classical Hodgkin lymphoma. Whole-study context: Patients in the cohort were put on intravenous nivolumab, 3 mg/kg every 2 weeks.

Measured with immunoSEQ multiplex PCR; TCRdb has only the in-frame clones, and not every one. This sample carries approximately 15,000 clones, 83% of them seen once, and the ten largest clones take 22%. General study findings and limits: Nothing has yet pinned down what causes the repertoire differences, possibly disease activity or prior therapy.

Remarks on this clone: What it recognizes is unknown.

Following autologous stem cell transplantation, relapse occurred in every patient, and exposure to brentuximab vedotin varied. Progressive disease, partial response or complete response was each patient's best response. This receptor was taken from a human donor with classical Hodgkin lymphoma. Source: peripheral blood mononuclear cells (PBMCs), taken at baseline.

DNA for the CDR3: TGTGCCAGCAGCTCTGGTGCGCTTCCCCCCTACAATGAGCAGTTCTTC. This translates into CASSSGALPPYNEQFF. The chain joins TRBV7-2 to TRBJ2-1, with D unresolved. CDR3 length equals 16 residues. CDR1 SGHTA and CDR2 FQGNSA come from the germline V gene. The germline V and J ends were trimmed by 4 bases and 2 bases, with 15 bases remaining between them.